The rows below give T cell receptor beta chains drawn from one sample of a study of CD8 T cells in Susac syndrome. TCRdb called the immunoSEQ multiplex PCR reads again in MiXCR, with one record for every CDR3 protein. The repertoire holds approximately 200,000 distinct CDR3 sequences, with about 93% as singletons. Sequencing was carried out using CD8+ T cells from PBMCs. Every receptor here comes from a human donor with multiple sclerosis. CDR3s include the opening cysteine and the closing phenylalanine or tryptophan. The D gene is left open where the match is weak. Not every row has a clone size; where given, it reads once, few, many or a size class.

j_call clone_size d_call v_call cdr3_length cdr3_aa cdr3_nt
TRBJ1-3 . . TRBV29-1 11 CSVETGNTIYF TGCAGCGTTGAAACAGGAAACACCATATATTTT
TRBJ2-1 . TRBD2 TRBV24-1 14 CATKSGGSYNEQFF TGTGCCACCAAAAGCGGGGGATCCTACAATGAGCAGTTCTTC
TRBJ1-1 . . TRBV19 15 CASSWEGSPGTEAFF TGTGCCAGTAGTTGGGAGGGCAGTCCAGGCACTGAAGCTTTCTTT
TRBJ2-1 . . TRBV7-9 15 CASSPPGRRIDEQFF TGTGCCAGCAGCCCCCCGGGGCGCAGGATCGATGAGCAGTTCTTC
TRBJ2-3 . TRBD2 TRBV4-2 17 CASSVWEAGPSTDTQYF TGTGCCAGCAGTGTGTGGGAAGCGGGACCCAGCACAGATACGCAGTATTTT
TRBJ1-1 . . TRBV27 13 CASKGPGNTEAFF TGTGCCAGCAAAGGTCCAGGCAACACTGAAGCTTTCTTT
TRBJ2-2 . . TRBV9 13 CASSLRDPGELFF TGTGCCAGCAGCCTAAGGGATCCCGGGGAGCTGTTTTTT
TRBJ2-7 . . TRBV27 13 CASSLALGLEQYF TGTGCCAGCAGTTTGGCCTTGGGTCTCGAGCAGTACTTC
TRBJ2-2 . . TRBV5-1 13 CASSLGLPGELFF TGCGCCAGCAGCTTGGGACTTCCCGGGGAGCTGTTTTTT
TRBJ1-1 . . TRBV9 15 CASSVSPDLNTEAFF TGTGCCAGCAGCGTATCACCAGATCTGAACACTGAAGCTTTCTTT
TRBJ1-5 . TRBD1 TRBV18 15 CASSGTEYLNQPQHF TGTGCCAGCTCAGGGACAGAGTACCTCAATCAGCCCCAGCATTTT
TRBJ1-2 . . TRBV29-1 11 CSVAGVYGYTF TGCAGCGTTGCAGGGGTGTATGGCTACACCTTC
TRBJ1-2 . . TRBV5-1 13 CASSLSALYGYTF TGCGCCAGCAGCTTGTCAGCGCTCTATGGCTACACCTTC
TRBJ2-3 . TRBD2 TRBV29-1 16 CSVEAEGLAGVATQYF TGCAGCGTTGAAGCAGAGGGACTAGCGGGAGTTGCTACGCAGTATTTT
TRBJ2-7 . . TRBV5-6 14 CASSFGGGSFEQYF TGTGCCAGCAGCTTTGGGGGAGGCAGTTTCGAGCAGTACTTC
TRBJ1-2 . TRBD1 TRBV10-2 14 CASSVGTGGYGYTF TGCGCCAGCAGTGTTGGAACAGGGGGCTATGGCTACACCTTC
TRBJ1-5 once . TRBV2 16 CASSGRMGHPDQPQHF TGTGCCAGCAGTGGTAGAATGGGACACCCGGATCAGCCCCAGCATTTT
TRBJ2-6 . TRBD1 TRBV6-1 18 CASRGTGGAPSGANVLTF TGTGCCAGCAGGGGGACAGGGGGCGCCCCCTCTGGGGCCAACGTCCTGACTTTC
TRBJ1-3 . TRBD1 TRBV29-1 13 CSVLTGQGNTIYF TGCAGCGTCCTGACAGGGCAAGGAAACACCATATATTTT
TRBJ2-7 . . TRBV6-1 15 CASSAWATSSYEQYF TGTGCCAGCAGCGCTTGGGCGACGAGCTCCTACGAGCAGTACTTC
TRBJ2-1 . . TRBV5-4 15 CASSLLAELRNEQFF TGTGCCAGCAGCTTACTTGCGGAACTACGGAATGAGCAGTTCTTC
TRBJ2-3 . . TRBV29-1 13 CSVTGTSTDTQYF TGCAGCGTTACAGGGACTAGCACAGATACGCAGTATTTT
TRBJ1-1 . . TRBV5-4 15 CASRKLGAMNTEAFF TGTGCCAGCCGCAAGCTGGGGGCCATGAACACTGAAGCTTTCTTT
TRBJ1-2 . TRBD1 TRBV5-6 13 CASSHGTGGGYTF TGTGCCAGCAGCCACGGGACAGGGGGTGGCTACACCTTC
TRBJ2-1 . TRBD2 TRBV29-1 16 CSSLGGSGGDYNEQFF TGCAGCTCTTTGGGGGGTAGCGGGGGGGACTACAATGAGCAGTTCTTC
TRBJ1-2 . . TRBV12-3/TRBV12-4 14 CASSLFGDNYGYTF TGTGCCAGCAGTTTATTTGGGGATAACTATGGCTACACCTTC
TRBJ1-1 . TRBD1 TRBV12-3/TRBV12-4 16 CASSSRDRGSVTEAFF TGTGCCAGCAGTTCCCGGGACAGGGGGAGTGTCACTGAAGCTTTCTTT